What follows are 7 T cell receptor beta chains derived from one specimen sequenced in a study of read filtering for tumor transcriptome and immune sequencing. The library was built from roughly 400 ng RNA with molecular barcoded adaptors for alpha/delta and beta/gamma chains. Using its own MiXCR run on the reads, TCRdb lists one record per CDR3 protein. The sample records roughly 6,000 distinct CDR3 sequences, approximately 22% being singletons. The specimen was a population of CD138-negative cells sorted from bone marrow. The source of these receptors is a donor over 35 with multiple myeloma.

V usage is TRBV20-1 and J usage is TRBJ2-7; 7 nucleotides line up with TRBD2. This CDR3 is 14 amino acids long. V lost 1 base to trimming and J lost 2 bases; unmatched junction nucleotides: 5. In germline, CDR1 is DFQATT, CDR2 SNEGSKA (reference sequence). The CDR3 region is CSARGRLAAYEQYF. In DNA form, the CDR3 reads TGCAGTGCTAGAGGGCGTCTAGCGGCCTACGAGCAGTACTTC.

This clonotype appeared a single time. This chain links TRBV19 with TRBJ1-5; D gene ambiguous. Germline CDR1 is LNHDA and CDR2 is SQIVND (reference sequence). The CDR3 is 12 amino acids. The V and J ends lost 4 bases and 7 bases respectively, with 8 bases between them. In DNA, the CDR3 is TGTGCCAGTAGTAACGGAAAGCAGCCCCAGCATTTT. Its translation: CASSNGKQPQHF.

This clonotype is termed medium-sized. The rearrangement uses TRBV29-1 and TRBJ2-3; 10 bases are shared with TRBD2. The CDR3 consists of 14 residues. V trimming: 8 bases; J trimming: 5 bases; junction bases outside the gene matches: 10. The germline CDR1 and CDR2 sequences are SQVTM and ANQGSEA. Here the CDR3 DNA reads TGCAGCTCAAAAGCGGGAGGGTCTATAGATACGCAGTATTTT. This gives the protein CSSKAGGSIDTQYF.

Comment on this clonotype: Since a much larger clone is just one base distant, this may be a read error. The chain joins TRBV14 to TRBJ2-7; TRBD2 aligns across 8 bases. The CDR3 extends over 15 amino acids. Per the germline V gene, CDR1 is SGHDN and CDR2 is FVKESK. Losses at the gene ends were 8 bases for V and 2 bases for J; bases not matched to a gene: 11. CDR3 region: CASAPSLGRAYEQYF. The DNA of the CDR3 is TGTGCCAGCGCTCCCTCCCTCGGGAGGGCCTACGAGCAGTACTTC.

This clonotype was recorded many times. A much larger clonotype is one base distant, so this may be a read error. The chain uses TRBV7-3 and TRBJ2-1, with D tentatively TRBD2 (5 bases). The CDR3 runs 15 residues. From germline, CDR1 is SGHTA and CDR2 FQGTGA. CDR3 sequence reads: CASSQSGSSLRERFF. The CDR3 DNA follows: TGTGCCAGCAGCCAGAGCGGCTCATCCTTGAGGGAGCGGTTCTTC.

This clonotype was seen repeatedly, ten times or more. CDR3 sequence reads: CASSIGLGAGVYEQFF. The CDR3 nucleotides read TGTGCCAGCAGCATCGGACTAGGCGCTGGGGTCTATGAGCAGTTCTTC. This chain links TRBV12-3 or TRBV12-4 with TRBJ2-1, with 7 bases identical to TRBD2. J gave up 8 bases and V 6 bases, and 16 bases lay outside the gene matches. This CDR3 spans 16 amino acids.

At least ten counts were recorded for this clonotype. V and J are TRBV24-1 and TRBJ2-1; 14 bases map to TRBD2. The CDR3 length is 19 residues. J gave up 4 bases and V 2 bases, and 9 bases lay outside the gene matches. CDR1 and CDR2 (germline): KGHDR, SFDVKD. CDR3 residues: CATSDSGLAGGTSYNEQFF. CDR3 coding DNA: TGTGCCACCAGTGATTCCGGACTAGCGGGAGGCACGTCATACAATGAGCAGTTCTTC.